The 19 T cell receptor beta chains below come from one sample, sequenced in a study of blood T cell repertoires in COVID-19. TCRdb's table, derived via immunoSEQ multiplex PCR, lists solely in-frame clones and lacks some. The sample lists about 190,000 clones, roughly nine tenths occurring once. What was sequenced was peripheral blood. These receptors all stem from a man aged 40-49 years with acute or convalescent COVID-19.

The genes are TRBV27 and TRBJ2-7; 9 positions agree with TRBD1. Unmatched junction bases numbered 11, after V lost 5 bases and J lost 6 bases. Per germline, CDR1 MNHEY and CDR2 SMNVEV (reference sequence). The CDR3 has 15 residues. The CDR3 DNA reads as TGTGCCAGCAGTGGTTCCCGGGACAGGGTCTTCGAGCAGTACTTC. The encoded protein is CASSGSRDRVFEQYF.

V is TRBV3-1 (or the pseudogene TRBV3-2) and J is TRBJ1-2; 8 bases map to TRBD1. The CDR3 spans 12 residues. Losses at the gene ends were 6 bases for V and 4 bases for J; bases not matched to a gene: 1. Per germline, CDR1 LGHDT and CDR2 YNNKEL (reference sequence). The CDR3 spells CASRQGAYGYTF. CDR3 in DNA: TGTGCCAGCAGGCAGGGGGCCTATGGCTACACCTTC.

CDR3 protein: CASSVVRDYEQYF. In nucleotides, the CDR3 is TGTGCCAGCAGCGTAGTCAGGGACTACGAGCAGTACTTC. The chain links TRBV9 to TRBJ2-7; TRBD1 is a possible D gene (5 bases). Trimming shortened V by 0 bases and J by 3 bases, and 7 bases separated the two germline ends. Per germline, CDR1 SGDLS and CDR2 YYNGEE. The CDR3 has 13 amino acids.

The chain couples TRBV24-1 to TRBJ2-2; TRBD2 aligns across 11 bases. The CDR3 contains 19 residues. The V gene's germline CDR1 is KGHDR and CDR2 SFDVKD. With 5 bases clipped from V and 2 bases from J, the junction kept 12 bases outside the gene matches. Here the CDR3 reads CATSGTTSGGHPNTGELFF. The DNA of the CDR3 is TGTGCCACCAGTGGAACTACTAGCGGGGGCCATCCAAACACCGGGGAGCTGTTTTTT.

This chain connects TRBV10-3 to TRBJ2-1, with TRBD2 matching over 8 bases. The CDR3 totals 13 residues. Germline loops: CDR1 ENHRY, CDR2 SYGVKD. The V gene end was trimmed by 3 bases and the J gene end by 9 bases; junction bases not matched to a gene: 4. CDR3 residues: CAISDRGGIEQFF. The CDR3 DNA reads as TGTGCCATCAGTGATCGGGGGGGCATTGAGCAGTTCTTC.

This clone was seen just once. This chain connects TRBV28 to TRBJ1-6; no clear D. The V and J ends lost 7 bases and 0 bases respectively, with 7 bases between them. The CDR3 extends over 14 amino acids. Germline loops: CDR1 MDHEN, CDR2 SYDVKM. CDR3 DNA: TGTGCCAGCACCCGTAGCTCCTATAATTCACCCCTCCACTTT. Translating gives CASTRSSYNSPLHF.

The rearrangement uses TRBV12-3 or TRBV12-4 and TRBJ1-2, with D hard to call. Between the trimmed V and J ends, which lost 3 bases and 8 bases, there was a span of 13 bases. The CDR3 has 13 amino acids. The CDR3 sequence is CASSFPGLSGYTF. The CDR3 DNA sequence: TGTGCCAGCAGTTTCCCCGGACTATCAGGCTACACCTTC.

The rearrangement uses TRBV18 and TRBJ1-6, with TRBD1 matching over 10 bases. V shed 3 bases and J 10 bases; nucleotides not matched to a gene: 12. In germline, CDR1 is KGHSH, CDR2 LQKENI. The CDR3 runs to 17 residues. The CDR3 is CASSPMGQGSPGSPLHF. CDR3 DNA sequence: TGTGCCAGCTCACCCATGGGACAGGGGTCCCCTGGGTCACCCCTCCACTTT.

The chain combines TRBV5-1 with TRBJ2-2; D is perhaps TRBD1 (6 bases). The germline CDR1 and CDR2 sequences are SGHRS and YFSETQ. Trimming removed 4 bases from V and 5 bases from J, with 15 bases in between. The CDR3 has 15 amino acids. The CDR3 is CASSPGQLGTGELFF. Written as DNA, the CDR3 is TGCGCCAGCAGCCCCGGACAGTTAGGGACCGGGGAGCTGTTTTTT.

The V and J genes are TRBV10-3 and TRBJ2-3, with D perhaps TRBD2 (5 bases). Trimming stripped 6 bases from V and 1 base from J, with 17 bases between. CDR1 and CDR2 (germline): ENHRY, SYGVKD. The CDR3 sequence is 16 residues long. The CDR3, as DNA: TGTGCCATCAGCAACGGTCTTTCGGAGGGCACAGATACGCAGTATTTT. It encodes CAISNGLSEGTDTQYF.

The genes are TRBV18 and TRBJ2-1; 9 bases map to TRBD1. V lost 2 bases, J lost 6 bases, and 2 bases stayed unmatched. Germline V gives CDR1 KGHSH, CDR2 LQKENI. The CDR3 contains 14 residues. CDR3 nucleotides: TGTGCCAGCTCACCAGGACAGGGGACCAATGAGCAGTTCTTC. Translated: CASSPGQGTNEQFF.

The CDR3: CASSYGSGNTIYF. As DNA, the CDR3 is TGTGCCAGCAGTTACGGCTCTGGAAACACCATATATTTT. The chain uses TRBV12-3 or TRBV12-4 and TRBJ1-3; D is uncertain. The CDR3 sequence is 13 residues long. The germline V and J ends were trimmed by 4 bases and 0 bases, with 4 bases remaining between them.

This chain joins TRBV24-1 and TRBJ2-7, with D unresolved. This CDR3 spans 13 amino acids. The germline V gene has CDR1 KGHDR and CDR2 SFDVKD. V lost 5 bases and J lost 0, with 7 bases in between. The CDR3 reads CATSGGRSYEQYF. In DNA form, the CDR3 reads TGTGCCACCAGTGGCGGCCGCTCCTACGAGCAGTACTTC.

This clone was seen only a few times. The CDR3 region has the DNA TGTGCCTGGAGTTACGGGGAGGGTCAGCCCCAGCATTTT. It encodes CAWSYGEGQPQHF. The V and J genes are TRBV30 and TRBJ1-5; unclear D gene. V lost 2 bases to trimming and J lost 6 bases, with 11 bases between them. Looked up from germline, CDR1 is GTSNPN and CDR2 is SVGIG (reference sequence). This CDR3 spans 13 amino acids.

This chain connects TRBV11-2 to TRBJ2-7; the match to TRBD2 covers 10 bases. V gave up 5 bases and J gave up 6 bases; unmatched junction bases: 7. Germline CDR1 and CDR2: SGHAT and FQNNGV. This CDR3 has 14 amino acids. The CDR3 coding sequence is TGTGCCAGCAGCACCACACTAGCGGGGATCGAGCAGTACTTC. Amino acid sequence: CASSTTLAGIEQYF.

J is TRBJ2-4 and V is TRBV27, with 9 bases lining up with TRBD1. Germline trimming cut 0 bases from V and 1 base from J; bases unmatched to any gene: 10. The germline V gene has CDR1 MNHEY and CDR2 SMNVEV (reference sequence). The CDR3 has 19 residues. The CDR3 loop is CASSLSRQGVTTAKNIQYF. The DNA of the CDR3 is TGTGCCAGCAGTTTATCGAGACAGGGGGTGACGACTGCCAAAAACATTCAGTACTTC.

The genes are TRBV5-6 and TRBJ2-7, with TRBD1 matching over 7 bases. This CDR3 region has 13 residues. V trimming: 4 bases; J trimming: 2 bases; junction bases outside the gene matches: 3. Per germline, CDR1 SGHDT and CDR2 YYEEEE. The CDR3 sequence is CASSGQVTYEQYF. Here the CDR3 DNA reads TGTGCCAGCAGCGGACAGGTAACCTACGAGCAGTACTTC.

CDR3 sequence (DNA): TGTGCCACTGGACACAGTAGCGGGGGGGCGGATACGCAGTATTTT. Protein sequence: CATGHSSGGADTQYF. The rearrangement uses TRBV27 and TRBJ2-3, with 11 bases fitting TRBD2. V trimming: 10 bases; J trimming: 6 bases; junction bases outside the gene matches: 12. Germline assignment: CDR1 MNHEY and CDR2 SMNVEV (reference sequence). This CDR3 region has 15 residues.

V gene TRBV19 combines with J gene TRBJ2-7, with D possibly TRBD1 on 5 matching bases. CDR1 and CDR2 (germline): LNHDA, SQIVND (reference sequence). Deletions cut 5 bases from V and 9 bases from J, with 26 bases between. The CDR3 has 16 amino acids. CDR3 DNA: TGTGCCAGTAGTCCCCAAAGACAGATAACCTCCCACGGGCAGTACTTC. The encoded protein is CASSPQRQITSHGQYF. The variable domain in full, completed from reference TRBV19 and TRBJ2-7, reads DGGITQSPKYLFRKEGQNVTLSCEQNLNHDAMYWYRQDPGQGLRLIYYSQIVNDFQKGDIAEGYSVSREKKESFPLTVTSAQKNPTAFYLCASSPQRQITSHGQYFGPGTRLTVT.